The 12 T cell receptor beta chains below all came from one sample that was sequenced in a study of identical twins. TCRdb ran MiXCR on the 5' RACE reads and lists one entry per CDR3 protein. The data contain around 470,000 distinct CDR3 sequences, 12% to 15% of them seen just once; the ten biggest clones take up around 0.57%. This sample also belongs to another study, concerning yellow fever vaccine responses in identical twins.

The sample consisted of CD4+ T cells sorted from blood. The source is a woman between 18 and 29 years old in good health.

This clonotype was counted between two and nine times. The chain is built from TRBV20-1 and TRBJ2-2; 8 positions agree with TRBD2. The length of the CDR3 is 15 residues. Trimming at V came to 1 base and at J to 5 bases, leaving 6 bases not matched to a gene. CDR1 and CDR2 (germline): DFQATT, SNEGSKA (reference sequence). The CDR3 here is CSARVWSSGTGELFF. CDR3 coding DNA: TGCAGTGCTAGAGTTTGGTCTAGCGGGACCGGGGAGCTGTTTTTT.

The chain has TRBV5-3 and TRBJ2-3; D ambiguous. TRBV5-3 is annotated as an ORF whose role is uncertain. V was trimmed by 9 bases and J by 0 bases, leaving 14 bases between them. There are 14 residues in the CDR3. This CDR3 is CAMSFGRSTDTQYF. The CDR3 DNA reads TGTGCCATGAGCTTCGGGCGGAGCACAGATACGCAGTATTTT.

This clonotype was recorded many times. The J gene is TRBJ2-7, the V gene TRBV28, with D perhaps TRBD2 (5 bases). Trimming cost V 6 bases and J 1 base, with 10 bases left between them. From germline, CDR1 is MDHEN and CDR2 SYDVKM. The CDR3 runs 13 residues. This CDR3 is CASSPGGSYEQYF. CDR3 nucleotide sequence: TGTGCCAGCAGCCCCGGCGGGTCCTACGAGCAGTACTTC.

This clonotype was detected a few times. This chain links TRBV19 with TRBJ1-1; D might be TRBD1 (6 bases). V dropped 7 bases and J dropped 1 base, with 13 bases sitting between them. The CDR3 length is 14 residues. CDR1 and CDR2 (germline): LNHDA, SQIVND (reference sequence). The CDR3 nucleotides read TGTGCCAGTAAATCCAGGGGAGGGAACACTGAAGCTTTCTTT. It yields the protein CASKSRGGNTEAFF.

The rearrangement uses TRBV7-8 and TRBJ2-7; D is perhaps TRBD1 or TRBD2 (5 bases each). V gave up 5 bases and J gave up 0 bases, with 17 bases separating them. CDR3 length: 16 amino acids. Germline CDR1 and CDR2: SGHVS and FQNEAQ. This CDR3 is CASSPRRDGNSYEQYF. CDR3 coding DNA: TGTGCCAGCAGCCCGCGCCGGGACGGTAACTCCTACGAGCAGTACTTC.

The chain has TRBV7-2 and TRBJ1-6, with 12 bases aligning to TRBD1. Germline V gene sequence: CDR1 SGHTA, CDR2 FQGNSA. The V gene end was trimmed by 6 bases and the J gene end by 9 bases; junction bases not matched to a gene: 6. This CDR3 contains 15 residues. The CDR3 spells CASRRGTGGRSPLHF. DNA of the CDR3: TGTGCCAGCAGGCGAGGGACAGGGGGCCGTTCACCCCTCCACTTT.

This clonotype was picked up a small number of times. The chain recombines TRBV7-9 with TRBJ1-4, with 7 bases matching TRBD1. This CDR3 has 17 amino acids. Unmatched junction bases numbered 16, after V lost 4 bases and J lost 8 bases. Germline CDR1 reads SEHNR; CDR2 reads FQNEAQ (reference sequence). CDR3 nucleotides: TGTGCCAGCAGCTCGAGGAACTTCGACAGGGTTTGGGAAAAACTGTTTTTT. Protein: CASSSRNFDRVWEKLFF.

The chain links TRBV15 to TRBJ2-3; a weak D match, TRBD1 (6 bases). This CDR3 is built from 16 residues. V lost 7 bases and J 2 bases, leaving 19 bases between the germline ends. Germline CDR1 reads LNHNV; CDR2 reads YYDKDF (reference sequence). The CDR3 nucleotides are TGTGCCACCAACCAGGGGCTGACATTTCCCACAGATACGCAGTATTTT. It yields the protein CATNQGLTFPTDTQYF.

This chain connects TRBV28 to TRBJ2-5; D is unclear. This CDR3 has 15 amino acids. CDR1 and CDR2 from the germline V gene are MDHEN and SYDVKM. V gave up 6 bases and J gave up 0 bases, with 14 bases separating them. CDR3 coding DNA: TGTGCCAGCAGCCCCTACGATCTGAACCAAGAGACCCAGTACTTC. Its protein product is CASSPYDLNQETQYF.

The chain combines TRBV6-1 with TRBJ2-1; a weak D match, TRBD2 (6 bases). From germline, CDR1 is MNHNS and CDR2 SASEGT. The CDR3 covers 16 residues. V dropped 5 bases and J dropped 0 bases, with 14 bases sitting between them. The chain's CDR3 is CASSLTGEISYNEQFF. In DNA form, the CDR3 reads TGTGCCAGCAGTCTTACGGGGGAGATCTCCTACAATGAGCAGTTCTTC.

This clonotype was counted between two and nine times. The rearrangement uses TRBV24-1 and TRBJ2-3, with TRBD2 matching over 13 bases. Germline CDR1 is KGHDR and CDR2 is SFDVKD. This CDR3 is 17 amino acids long. V shed 4 bases and J 6 bases; nucleotides not matched to a gene: 9. The chain's CDR3 is CATSDPGLAGALDTQYF. CDR3 DNA sequence: TGTGCCACCAGTGACCCCGGACTAGCGGGGGCCCTTGATACGCAGTATTTT.

The rearrangement links TRBV7-2 to TRBJ2-4; perhaps TRBD2 as D (7 bases). Trimming shortened V by 5 bases and J by 10 bases, and 9 bases separated the two germline ends. The CDR3 length is 11 residues. The V gene's germline CDR1 is SGHTA and CDR2 FQGNSA. The chain's CDR3 is CASSAGAIQYF. Here the CDR3 DNA reads TGTGCCAGCAGCGCGGGGGCAATTCAGTACTTC.